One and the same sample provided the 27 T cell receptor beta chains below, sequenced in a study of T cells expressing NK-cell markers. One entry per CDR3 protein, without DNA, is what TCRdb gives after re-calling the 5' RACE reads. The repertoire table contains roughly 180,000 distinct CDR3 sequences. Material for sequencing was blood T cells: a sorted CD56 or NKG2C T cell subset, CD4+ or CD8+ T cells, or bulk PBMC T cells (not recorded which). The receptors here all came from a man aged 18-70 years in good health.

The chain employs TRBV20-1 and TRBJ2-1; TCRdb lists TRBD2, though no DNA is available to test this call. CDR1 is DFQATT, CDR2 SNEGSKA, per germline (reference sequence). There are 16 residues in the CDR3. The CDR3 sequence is CSAQRSSGGPNNEQFF.

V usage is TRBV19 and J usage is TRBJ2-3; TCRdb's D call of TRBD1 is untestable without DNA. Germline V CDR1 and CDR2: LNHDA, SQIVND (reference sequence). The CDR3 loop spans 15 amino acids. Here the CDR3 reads CASSIKTGSTDTQYF.

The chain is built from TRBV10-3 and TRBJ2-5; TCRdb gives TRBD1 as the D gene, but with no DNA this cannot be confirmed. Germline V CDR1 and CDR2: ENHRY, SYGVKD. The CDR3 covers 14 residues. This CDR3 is CAISATGVRETQYF.

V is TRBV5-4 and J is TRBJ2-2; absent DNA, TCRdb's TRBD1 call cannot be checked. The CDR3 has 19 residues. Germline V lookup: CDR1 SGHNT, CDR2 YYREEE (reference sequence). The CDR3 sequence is CASSSLPQTGTSTTGELFF.

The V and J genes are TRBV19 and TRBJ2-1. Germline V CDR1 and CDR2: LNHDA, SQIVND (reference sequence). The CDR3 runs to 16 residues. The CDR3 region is CASSMETLSSYNEQFF.

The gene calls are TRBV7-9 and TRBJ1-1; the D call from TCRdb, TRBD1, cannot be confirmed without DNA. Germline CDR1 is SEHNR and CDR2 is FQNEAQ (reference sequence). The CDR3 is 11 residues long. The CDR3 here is CASSSDREAFF.

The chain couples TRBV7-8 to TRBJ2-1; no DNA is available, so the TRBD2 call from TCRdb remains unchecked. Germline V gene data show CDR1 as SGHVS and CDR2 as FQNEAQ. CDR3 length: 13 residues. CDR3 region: CASSPGTSLEQFF.

The CDR3 reads CASSPPGLLNTGELFF. The chain links TRBV5-4 to TRBJ2-2; TCRdb outputs TRBD2, but without DNA this stays unchecked. Germline V gene sequence: CDR1 SGHNT, CDR2 YYREEE (reference sequence). CDR3 length: 16 amino acids.

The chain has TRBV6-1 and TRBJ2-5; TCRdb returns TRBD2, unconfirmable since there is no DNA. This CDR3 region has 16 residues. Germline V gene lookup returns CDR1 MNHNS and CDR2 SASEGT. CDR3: CASSEFSGGGAETQYF.

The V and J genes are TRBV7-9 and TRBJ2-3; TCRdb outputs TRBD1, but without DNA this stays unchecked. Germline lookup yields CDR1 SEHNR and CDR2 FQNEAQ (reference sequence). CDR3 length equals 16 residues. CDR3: CASSAPDREATDTQYF.

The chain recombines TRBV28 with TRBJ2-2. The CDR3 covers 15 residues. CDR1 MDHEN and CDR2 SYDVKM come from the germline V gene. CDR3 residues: CASRWADRNTGELFF. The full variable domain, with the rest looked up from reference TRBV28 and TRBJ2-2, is DVKVTQSSRYLVKRTGEKVFLECVQDMDHENMFWYRQDPGLGLRLIYFSYDVKMKEKGDIPEGYSVSREKKERFSLILESASTNQTSMYLCASRWADRNTGELFFGEGSRLTVL.

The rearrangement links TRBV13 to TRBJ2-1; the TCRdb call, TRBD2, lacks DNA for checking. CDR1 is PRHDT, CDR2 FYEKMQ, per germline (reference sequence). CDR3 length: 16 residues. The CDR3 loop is CASSLGPSGGAREQFF.

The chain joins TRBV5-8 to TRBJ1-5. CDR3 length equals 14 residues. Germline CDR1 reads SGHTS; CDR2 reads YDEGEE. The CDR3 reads CASSLERYNQPQHF.

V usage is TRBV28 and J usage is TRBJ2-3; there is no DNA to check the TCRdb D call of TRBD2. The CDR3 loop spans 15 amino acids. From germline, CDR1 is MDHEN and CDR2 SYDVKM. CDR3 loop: CASSWGTSETDTQYF.

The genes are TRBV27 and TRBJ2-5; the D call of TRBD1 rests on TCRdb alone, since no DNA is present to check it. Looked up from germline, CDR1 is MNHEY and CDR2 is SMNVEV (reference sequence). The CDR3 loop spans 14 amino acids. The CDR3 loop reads CASSLYRGQETQYF.

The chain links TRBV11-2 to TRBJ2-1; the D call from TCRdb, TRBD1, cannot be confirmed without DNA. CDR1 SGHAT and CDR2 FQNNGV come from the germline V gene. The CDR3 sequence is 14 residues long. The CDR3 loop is CASSAPNDEDEQFF.

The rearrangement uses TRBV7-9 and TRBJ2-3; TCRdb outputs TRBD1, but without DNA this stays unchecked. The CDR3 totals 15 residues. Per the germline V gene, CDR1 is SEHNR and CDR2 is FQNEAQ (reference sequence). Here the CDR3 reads CASSLVQGFTDTQYF.

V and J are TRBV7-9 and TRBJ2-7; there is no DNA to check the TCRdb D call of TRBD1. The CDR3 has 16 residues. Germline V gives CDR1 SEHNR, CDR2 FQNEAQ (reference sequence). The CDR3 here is CASSSRTGVGSYEQYF. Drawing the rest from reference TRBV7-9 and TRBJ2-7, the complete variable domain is DTGVSQNPRHKITKRGQNVTFRCDPISEHNRLYWYRQTLGQGPEFLTYFQNEAQLEKSRLLSDRFSAERPKGSFSTLEIQRTEQGDSAMYLCASSSRTGVGSYEQYFGPGTRLTVT.

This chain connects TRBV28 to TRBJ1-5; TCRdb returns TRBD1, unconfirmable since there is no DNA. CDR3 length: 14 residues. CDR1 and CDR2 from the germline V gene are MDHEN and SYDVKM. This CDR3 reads CASSLFRGQQPQHF.

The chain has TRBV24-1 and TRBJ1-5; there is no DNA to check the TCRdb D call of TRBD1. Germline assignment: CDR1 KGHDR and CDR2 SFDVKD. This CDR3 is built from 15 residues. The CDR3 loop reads CATSDSGQGNQPQHF.

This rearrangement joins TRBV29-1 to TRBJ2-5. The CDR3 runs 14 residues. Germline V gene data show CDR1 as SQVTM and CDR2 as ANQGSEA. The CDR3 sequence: CSVEGVEGVGTQYF.

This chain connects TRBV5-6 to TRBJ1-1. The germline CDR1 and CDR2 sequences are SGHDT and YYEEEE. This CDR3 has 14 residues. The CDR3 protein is CASRLDLMNTEAFF.

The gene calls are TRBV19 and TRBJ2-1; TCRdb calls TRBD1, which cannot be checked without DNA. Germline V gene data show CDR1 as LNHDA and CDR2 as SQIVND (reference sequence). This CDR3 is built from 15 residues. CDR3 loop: CASSIGGSEYNEQFF.

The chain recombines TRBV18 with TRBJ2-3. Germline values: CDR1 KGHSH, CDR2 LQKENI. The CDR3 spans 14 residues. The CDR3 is CASSPRRATDTQYF.

The CDR3 spells CASSPTGGSQETQYF. The V call is TRBV7-9, the J call TRBJ2-5; TCRdb picks TRBD1, but there is no DNA to check that call. The CDR3 has 15 residues. Per germline, CDR1 SEHNR and CDR2 FQNEAQ (reference sequence).

The chain's CDR3 is CASSSRVRNEQFF. This chain uses TRBV6-2 or TRBV6-3 with TRBJ2-1; the D call of TRBD1 rests on TCRdb alone, since no DNA is present to check it. The CDR3 loop spans 13 amino acids. The germline gives CDR1 MNHEY, CDR2 SVGEGT.

This CDR3 is CSARGGETELYEQYF. The chain employs TRBV20-1 and TRBJ2-7; without DNA, the TCRdb call of TRBD1 cannot be checked. In germline, CDR1 is DFQATT, CDR2 SNEGSKA (reference sequence). The CDR3 covers 15 residues.